This TCR beta chain was documented in a study of control samples from healthy donors and cancer patients. The assay was immunoSEQ multiplex PCR, and TCRdb's table has in-frame clones only and misses some. The sample has 55,000 to 70,000 clones; approximately 90% are singletons. The J segment lost 4 bases and the V segment lost 1 base, leaving 2 bases of the junction unmatched. Germline assignment: CDR1 GTSNPN and CDR2 SVGIG (reference sequence). This CDR3 has 14 residues. Sample: PBMCs. The TCR was taken from a man aged 25-45 years with colorectal cancer. J is TRBJ1-5 and V is TRBV30, with TRBD1 matching 9 bases. The CDR3 reads CAWSADRGNQPQHF. Here the CDR3 DNA reads TGTGCCTGGAGTGCGGACAGGGGAAATCAGCCCCAGCATTTT.